This T cell receptor (beta chain) came from a study of blood T cell repertoires in COVID-19. Study-wide background: The United States, Italy and Spain provided the acute and convalescent COVID-19 samples.

In the source study's methods: The authors estimated nucleated cell counts from reference gene primer amplification. Profiling relied on immunoSEQ multiplex PCR, and the TCRdb table lists in-frame clones only, not all of them. That table furnishes V, J and clone size, whereas the DNA furnished D and trimming. The table records about 250,000 clones, approximately 88% of them present only once. There are 14 residues in the CDR3. The V gene lost 7 bases and the J gene lost 1 base, with 13 bases spanning the gap. Germline CDR1 MNHEY, CDR2 SVGAGI. Clinical histories supplied by participants themselves formed the basis of cohort assignment.

The TCR comes from a woman aged 40 to 55 who had been exposed to COVID-19. This rearrangement joins TRBV6-5 to TRBJ2-5; TRBD1 might be the D (6 bases). The sequencing input was PBMCs or T cells enriched from blood (not recorded which). The DNA of the CDR3 is TGTGCCAGCACTAATACAGGGCCCCAAGAGACCCAGTACTTC. Translating gives CASTNTGPQETQYF.